This T cell receptor beta chain was recorded in a study of graft-versus-host responses after intestinal transplantation. As for this clone: Its matching antigen is unknown.

Trimming stripped 0 bases from V and 8 bases from J, with 13 bases between. The V gene's germline CDR1 is PRHDT and CDR2 FYEKMQ (reference sequence). The CDR3 has 14 amino acids. Sequencing was performed with immunoSEQ multiplex PCR; in TCRdb, only in-frame clones are kept and a portion is missing. The sample carries more than 85,000 clones, approximately 94% recorded once. The sequenced sample was unstimulated CD8+ T cells sorted from spleen or lymph node cells, obtained before intestinal transplant. This chain uses TRBV13 with TRBJ1-1; D perhaps matches TRBD1 (5 bases). The sequence came from a human donor who received an intestinal transplant. Here the CDR3 reads CASSLGRGTEEAFF. CDR3 coding DNA: TGTGCCAGCAGCTTAGGCCGGGGGACGGAAGAAGCTTTCTTT.